This passage covers 2 T cell receptor beta chains from one sample sequenced in a study of shared clonotypes between healthy human individuals. Profiling relied on immunoSEQ multiplex PCR, and the TCRdb table lists in-frame clones only, not all of them. The sample has roughly 490,000 clones; approximately 79% are singletons. The sample taken for sequencing was PBMCs. The source of these receptors is a woman between 40 and 55 years old in good health. Some clones in this sample may be carry-over from other donors' samples.

This rearrangement joins TRBV9 to TRBJ1-5, with D possibly TRBD1 on 6 matching bases. V gave up 0 bases and J gave up 7 bases, with 14 bases separating them. Germline values: CDR1 SGDLS, CDR2 YYNGEE. The CDR3 runs to 15 residues. DNA of the CDR3: TGTGCCAGCAGCGTAGAGATTGGGGGCAGGCAGCCCCAGCATTTT. The encoded protein is CASSVEIGGRQPQHF.

The chain uses TRBV7-9 and TRBJ2-3; D is perhaps TRBD1 (5 bases). Germline CDR1 SEHNR, CDR2 FQNEAQ (reference sequence). Trimming shortened V by 5 bases and J by 0 bases, and 15 bases separated the two germline ends. The CDR3 contains 16 residues. This CDR3 is CASSDHNRPSTDTQYF. CDR3 nucleotides: TGTGCCAGCAGCGATCACAACAGGCCTAGCACAGATACGCAGTATTTT.